The T cell receptor (beta chain) under discussion was sequenced for a study of regulatory T cells in long-lasting Graves disease. About the research overall: Graves' disease counted as persistent after over 5 years of antithyroid drugs with positive TSH receptor antibodies.

To make TCR beta libraries, researchers used iRepertoire HTBI primers and Arm-PCR of CDR3 regions. TCRdb reprocessed the multiplex PCR reads with MiXCR, giving one entry per CDR3 protein. The repertoire holds 310,000 or so distinct CDR3 sequences, with roughly a fifth as singletons. Germline V gene sequence: CDR1 KGHDR, CDR2 SFDVKD. The CDR3 sequence is 16 residues long. The V segment lost 2 bases and the J segment 5 bases; nucleotides outside the gene matches: 6. Regarding time point: persistent/refractory GD, antithyroid drugs over 5 years with positive TRAb. Generation of the TCR library employed RNA extracted from PBMCs. This clonotype was counted ten times or more.

The genes are TRBV24-1 and TRBJ2-1, with TRBD1 matching over 9 bases. The sequenced sample was peripheral blood mononuclear cells (PBMCs), obtained when the disease was refractory, from a patient treated with antithyroid drugs. The sequence derives from a female donor with Graves disease. The CDR3: CATSDWGQGMDNEQFF. The DNA for the CDR3 is TGTGCCACCAGTGATTGGGGACAGGGAATGGACAATGAGCAGTTCTTC.